The T cell receptor beta chain described here comes from a study of OX40 agonist ivuxolimab in advanced cancers. Broadly, across the study: Ivuxolimab, which targeted the costimulatory receptor OX40 (CD134), was an agonistic, fully human IgG2 monoclonal antibody. Intravenous ivuxolimab was administered to patients every 2 weeks at six dose levels: 0.01, 0.1, 0.3, 1.5, 3 and 10 mg/kg. Among the approximately 54 dose-escalation patients, some 20 had hepatocellular carcinoma, 15 or so melanoma, 9 renal cell carcinoma and 9 head and neck cancer. In the dose-escalation cohort, more than 80% of patients were male, and the mean age was roughly 60 years with a range of about 20 to 90. Patients were allowed to have had prior anti-PD-1, anti-PD-L1 or anti-CTLA-4 therapy, and approximately 40% of the dose-escalation patients had previously received checkpoint inhibitors. Three dose-escalation patients achieved partial responses, one with hepatocellular carcinoma and two with cutaneous melanoma. Peripheral TCRbeta sequencing was intended to test whether TCR sequence diversity was altered and clonal T-cell expansion was caused by ivuxolimab. The monotherapy dose-escalation portion (N of about 47 patients) of the phase I ivuxolimab trial is reported in the paper. What the study reported, not specific to this receptor: In the 0.1-3.0 mg/kg groups, partial responders were among the patients with the lowest normalized peripheral clonal expansion, particularly in CD8+ T cells. At doses from 0.1 to 3.0 mg/kg, clonal expansion was seen in both CD4+ and CD8+ blood T cells between baseline and week 6. Which antigens the clonally expanded peripheral T cells were specific for was not determined. After ivuxolimab, expanded clones were on average more numerous among CD8+ T cells than among CD4+ T cells. Low levels of normalized T-cell clonal expansion were also seen in some patients who did not respond.

According to the germline V gene, CDR1 reads MNHNS and CDR2 reads SASEGT. From cysteine to phenylalanine, the CDR3 is 13 amino acids long. The kept DNA is CDR3 alone, 39 bases in frame from the first base. Germline trimming amounts to 7 bases on V and 4 bases on J, with 6 as the count of junction bases outside the gene matches. Genomic DNA was extracted from sorted cells for sequencing of the TCRbeta CDR3 region. The immunoSEQ Assay was used to sequence the TCRbeta CDR3 regions. TCRdb's version of the immuneACCESS table is confined to in-frame rearrangements and falls short of the full clone set. An unresolved V gene accounts for under half of the shortfall where checked; the remainder is of unknown origin. The sample records around 80,000 clones, just under 95% of which are singletons. The biggest ten clones account for 0.65% of the sample. A single count supports this clone. The antigen it binds to is not known. No much larger clone exists at a distance of one base, and base qualities are not known.

Patients with a history of autoimmune disease or receiving systemic immunosuppression were excluded from the trial. Peripheral blood for TCR sequencing was drawn from every dose cohort at baseline, at cycle 4 day 1 and at cycle 7 day 1. Samples were obtained from an open-label, multicenter, first-in-human phase I dose-escalation trial of ivuxolimab. Adults with locally advanced or metastatic head and neck squamous cell, hepatocellular, melanoma or renal cell carcinoma were enrolled in the trial. Before TCR sequencing, CD4+ T cells and CD8+ T cells from peripheral blood were sorted into separate populations.

The sequence is built from TRBV6-1 and TRBJ2-5, with TRBD1 identical over 7 junction bases. This clonotype was obtained from an adult with an advanced solid tumor such as melanoma, head and neck, liver or kidney cancer. Source: CD4+ or CD8+ T cells sorted from blood, taken in a trial of the OX40 agonist ivuxolimab. The DNA sequence is TGTGCCAGCAAACTAACAGGGGTAGAGACCCAGTACTTC. Its translation reads: CASKLTGVETQYF.